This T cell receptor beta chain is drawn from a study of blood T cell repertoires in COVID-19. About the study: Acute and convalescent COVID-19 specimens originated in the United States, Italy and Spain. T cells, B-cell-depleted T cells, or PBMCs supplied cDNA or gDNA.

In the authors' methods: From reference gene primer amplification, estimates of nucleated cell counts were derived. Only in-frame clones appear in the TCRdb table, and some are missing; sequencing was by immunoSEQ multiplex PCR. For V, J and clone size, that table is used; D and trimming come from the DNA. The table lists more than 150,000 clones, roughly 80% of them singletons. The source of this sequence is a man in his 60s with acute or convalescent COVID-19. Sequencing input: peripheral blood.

DNA for the CDR3: TGTGCCAGTAGTAGCATACTCACAGGGAACACTGAAGCTTTCTTT. Translating it yields CASSSILTGNTEAFF. The genes are TRBV19 and TRBJ1-1, with D maybe TRBD1 (5 bases). The CDR3 spans 15 residues. V shed 4 bases and J shed 1 base, with 13 bases lying between them. CDR1 and CDR2 (germline): LNHDA, SQIVND (reference sequence).